This TCR beta chain was sequenced for a study of blood T cell repertoires in COVID-19. Across the whole study: Some COVID-19 samples were acute and others convalescent; all came from the United States, Italy and Spain.

The assay was immunoSEQ multiplex PCR, and TCRdb's table has in-frame clones only and misses some. The sample records 180,000 or so clones, roughly nine tenths being singletons. Enrollees, about 18 to 89 years old, lived in approximately 25 US areas. The TCR was taken from a woman between 35 and 50 years old with acute COVID-19. Specimen: PBMCs or T cells enriched from blood (not recorded which).

CDR3 protein: CASSRLTGGDSPLHF. The CDR3 region has the DNA TGTGCCAGCAGCCGGCTAACAGGGGGCGATTCACCCCTCCACTTT. The rearrangement links TRBV14 to TRBJ1-6; 9 bases line up with TRBD1. V was clipped by 4 bases and J by 8 bases; unmatched bases: 6. CDR1 and CDR2 (germline): SGHDN, FVKESK. There are 15 residues in the CDR3.